Listed below are T cell receptor beta chains from one sample, sequenced in a study of T cells after yellow fever vaccination. TCRdb passed the 5' RACE reads through MiXCR, listing each CDR3 protein once. The sample holds around 300,000 distinct CDR3 sequences, approximately 4.3% seen once. The sample consisted of PBMCs, taken 15 days after the yellow fever booster vaccination. These receptors were obtained from a man between 18 and 29 years old who received the YFV17D yellow fever vaccine. The CDR3 runs from the conserved cysteine through the conserved F or W. A D gene is named only where the DNA matches it firmly. Size tells how often a clone was seen (once, few, many) or the class of an expanded clone, and some rows leave it out.

v_call,clone_size,d_call,j_call,cdr3_aa,cdr3_nt
TRBV7-2,few,.,TRBJ2-7,CASRPAASYEQYF,TGTGCCAGCAGGCCCGCGGCCTCCTACGAGCAGTACTTC
TRBV20-1,.,TRBD1,TRBJ1-2,CSARDEVDRTNYGYTF,TGCAGTGCTAGAGATGAGGTGGACAGGACTAACTATGGCTACACCTTC
TRBV10-3,few,.,TRBJ2-2,CAIRPPGGGLTGELFF,TGTGCCATCAGGCCCCCGGGCGGGGGCCTCACCGGGGAGCTGTTTTTT
TRBV18,.,.,TRBJ2-7,CASSPAVLYEQYF,TGTGCCAGCTCACCAGCAGTCCTCTACGAGCAGTACTTC
TRBV19,many,.,TRBJ2-1,CASIAGNEQFF,TGTGCCAGTATAGCCGGCAATGAGCAGTTCTTC
TRBV24-1,many,TRBD2,TRBJ2-1,CATSDASGGYEQFF,TGTGCCACCAGTGATGCTAGCGGGGGCTATGAGCAGTTCTTC
TRBV5-1,many,.,TRBJ1-1,CASSLGSETEAFF,TGCGCCAGCAGTCTGGGATCAGAGACTGAAGCTTTCTTT
TRBV9,many,.,TRBJ2-5,CASSVAPMAGQETQYF,TGTGCCAGCAGCGTAGCCCCCATGGCCGGGCAAGAGACCCAGTACTTC
TRBV5-5,many,.,TRBJ2-3,CASSRVWDTLTDTQYF,TGTGCCAGCAGCAGGGTTTGGGACACTCTCACAGATACGCAGTATTTT
TRBV19,.,.,TRBJ1-2,CASLGQTGKSGYTF,TGTGCCAGTCTGGGCCAAACAGGGAAGTCTGGCTACACCTTC
TRBV6-5,few,.,TRBJ2-7,CASRSPSHYEQYF,TGTGCCAGCAGATCGCCCTCCCACTACGAGCAGTACTTC
TRBV5-1,many,TRBD1,TRBJ2-7,CASSWTGGLEYEQYF,TGCGCCAGCAGCTGGACAGGGGGCTTGGAGTACGAGCAGTACTTC
TRBV7-7,few,TRBD2,TRBJ2-1,CASSLTSGGKQFF,TGTGCCAGCAGCTTAACTAGCGGGGGGAAGCAGTTCTTC
TRBV6-5,.,.,TRBJ2-6,CASRKSSGANVLTF,TGTGCCAGCAGGAAGTCCTCTGGGGCCAACGTCCTGACTTTC
TRBV9,few,.,TRBJ2-5,CASSPSIGDLSGQGQYF,TGTGCCAGCAGTCCCTCCATAGGAGATCTATCGGGTCAGGGCCAGTACTTC
TRBV4-3,.,TRBD1,TRBJ1-2,CASSQEGTGFYYGYTF,TGCGCCAGCAGCCAAGAGGGGACAGGGTTCTACTATGGCTACACCTTC
TRBV6-2/TRBV6-3,.,TRBD2,TRBJ2-3,CASRTGLAVTDTQYF,TGTGCCAGCAGGACGGGACTAGCGGTCACAGATACGCAGTATTTT
TRBV14,.,.,TRBJ2-5,CASNQAGALVPQYF,TGTGCCAGCAACCAAGCAGGGGCCCTCGTGCCCCAGTACTTC
TRBV5-1,many,TRBD2,TRBJ2-5,CASFGTSGGGQETQYF,TGCGCCAGCTTCGGGACTAGCGGGGGGGGACAAGAGACCCAGTACTTC
TRBV20-1,few,.,TRBJ2-1,CSARVGRGFHEQFF,TGCAGTGCTAGAGTCGGGCGGGGTTTCCATGAGCAGTTCTTC
TRBV30,.,.,TRBJ2-3,CAWSGTFRGRDTQYF,TGTGCCTGGAGCGGTACGTTCAGGGGCCGGGATACGCAGTATTTT
TRBV7-2,few,.,TRBJ1-2,CASTPPENYGYTF,TGTGCCAGCACTCCACCGGAGAACTATGGCTACACCTTC
TRBV7-2,.,.,TRBJ2-3,CASSLGGYGDTQYF,TGTGCCAGCAGCTTGGGGGGCTACGGGGATACGCAGTATTTT
TRBV6-6,many,TRBD2,TRBJ2-1,CASSSAGGPNEQFF,TGTGCCAGCAGTTCAGCGGGGGGGCCTAATGAGCAGTTCTTC
TRBV15,many,.,TRBJ2-7,CATSRVRDRPTYEQYF,TGTGCCACCAGCAGAGTCAGGGACCGTCCCACCTACGAGCAGTACTTC
TRBV7-2,few,TRBD2,TRBJ2-4,CASSLFWRGENIQYF,TGTGCCAGCAGCTTATTTTGGCGGGGGGAAAACATTCAGTACTTC
TRBV7-9,.,TRBD2,TRBJ2-1,CASSPKGLADEQFF,TGTGCCAGCAGCCCTAAGGGACTAGCGGATGAGCAGTTCTTC
TRBV7-2,many,.,TRBJ1-2,CASSDFGYGYTF,TGTGCCAGCAGCGATTTTGGCTATGGCTACACCTTC
TRBV28,many,.,TRBJ2-3,CASSSPITRDTQYF,TGTGCCAGCAGTTCCCCCATCACCCGGGATACGCAGTATTTT
TRBV4-3,many,.,TRBJ1-1,CASSQDIGQGTEAFF,TGCGCCAGCAGCCAAGATATCGGGCAGGGGACTGAAGCTTTCTTT
TRBV7-2,.,.,TRBJ1-1,CASSPITPLTEAFF,TGTGCCAGCAGCCCGATTACACCGCTCACTGAAGCTTTCTTT
TRBV6-6,.,TRBD2,TRBJ2-2,CASRTGGLTNTGELFF,TGTGCCAGCCGCACGGGGGGGCTGACGAACACCGGGGAGCTGTTTTTT
TRBV25-1,.,TRBD2,TRBJ2-1,CASSNPGTSAYNEQFF,TGTGCCAGCAGTAACCCGGGGACTAGCGCCTACAATGAGCAGTTCTTC
TRBV5-1,many,.,TRBJ2-3,CASSLVRSRYRTDTQYF,TGCGCCAGCAGCTTGGTTCGCAGTCGATATAGGACAGATACGCAGTATTTT
TRBV7-2,many,.,TRBJ2-2,CASSPRQSSGELFF,TGTGCCAGCAGCCCTCGACAGAGCAGCGGGGAGCTGTTTTTT
TRBV4-3,many,TRBD1,TRBJ1-6,CASSYGQGTNSPLHF,TGCGCCAGCAGCTACGGACAGGGAACTAATTCACCCCTCCACTTT
TRBV5-1,.,.,TRBJ1-1,CASSLQTGGTEAFF,TGCGCCAGCAGCCTACAGACCGGGGGCACTGAAGCTTTCTTT
TRBV7-2,.,TRBD2,TRBJ2-2,CASSLAYRAGVNTGELFF,TGTGCCAGCAGCTTAGCTTATCGTGCGGGGGTGAACACCGGGGAGCTGTTTTTT
TRBV7-9,.,.,TRBJ1-6,CASSATLSPLHF,TGTGCCAGCAGTGCAACGCTCTCACCCCTCCACTTT
TRBV27,many,TRBD1,TRBJ2-3,CASGDRRSDTQYF,TGTGCCAGCGGGGACAGGAGGTCAGATACGCAGTATTTT
TRBV5-1,few,TRBD1,TRBJ1-2,CASSLEDRVGYTF,TGCGCCAGCAGCTTGGAGGACAGGGTAGGCTACACCTTC
TRBV12-3/TRBV12-4,many,TRBD2,TRBJ2-4,CASSPGTIAGTAKNIQYF,TGTGCCAGCAGCCCCGGGACGATAGCGGGGACTGCCAAAAACATTCAGTACTTC
TRBV5-1,.,TRBD1,TRBJ2-7,CASSFDRDSYEQYF,TGCGCCAGCAGCTTTGACCGGGACAGCTACGAGCAGTACTTC
TRBV29-1,many,.,TRBJ2-5,CSVEKGTQETQYF,TGCAGCGTTGAAAAAGGAACTCAAGAGACCCAGTACTTC
TRBV5-6,many,.,TRBJ2-5,CASRRTGQGETQYF,TGTGCCAGCAGAAGGACCGGGCAGGGAGAGACCCAGTACTTC
TRBV6-2/TRBV6-3,few,.,TRBJ1-1,CASSYYPTVNTEAFF,TGTGCCAGCAGTTACTACCCCACTGTGAACACTGAAGCTTTCTTT
TRBV2,.,TRBD2,TRBJ2-3,CASRGGDTDTQYF,TGTGCCAGCAGGGGGGGGGACACAGATACGCAGTATTTT
TRBV7-9,many,.,TRBJ2-5,CASSLVWREETQYF,TGTGCCAGCAGCTTAGTGTGGCGGGAAGAGACCCAGTACTTC
TRBV6-6,many,.,TRBJ1-3,CASSLQGGGSGNTIYF,TGTGCCAGCAGTTTGCAGGGCGGTGGGTCTGGAAACACCATATATTTT
TRBV4-3,many,TRBD1,TRBJ1-6,CASSRYRGAVSPLHF,TGCGCCAGCAGCCGGTACAGGGGCGCTGTCTCACCCCTCCACTTT
TRBV9,many,TRBD2,TRBJ2-5,CASSVRPSGAQETQYF,TGTGCCAGCAGCGTACGGCCTAGCGGGGCCCAAGAGACCCAGTACTTC
TRBV7-2,many,TRBD2,TRBJ2-3,CASSVRIAGGTDTQYF,TGTGCCAGCAGCGTTAGGATAGCGGGGGGAACAGATACGCAGTATTTT
TRBV7-2,many,.,TRBJ2-3,CASSLDIRDTQYF,TGTGCCAGCAGCTTAGATATTAGAGATACGCAGTATTTT
TRBV5-5,many,.,TRBJ2-2,CASSRISTGELFF,TGTGCCAGCAGCCGGATCAGTACCGGGGAGCTGTTTTTT